A selection of T cell receptor beta chains follows, all from one sample in a study of CD8+ T cells in alopecia areata. Using immunoSEQ multiplex PCR, the repertoire was profiled, and TCRdb retains in-frame clones only, with some absent. The top ten hold more than 5.5% of the sample, which has approximately 200,000 clones, 58% seen once. Here the sequenced sample was CD4+ T cells sorted from blood, taken at week 24, from a patient treated with tofacitinib. The receptors derive from a human donor with alopecia areata. Each CDR3 is given with its conserved first and last residue. Each record gives: D gene, V gene, clone size, J gene, CDR3 protein, CDR3 DNA. A D gene is named only where the DNA matches it firmly. Size is omitted from some rows. Given values are once, few, many or a class for expanded clones.

>-|TRBV15|-|TRBJ1-6
CATSRATANNSPLHF
TGTGCCACCAGCAGAGCGACAGCCAATAATTCACCCCTCCACTTT
>TRBD2|TRBV6-5|few|TRBJ2-1
CASSNGGTNNEQFF
TGTGCCAGCAGTAACGGGGGGACCAACAATGAGCAGTTCTTC
>-|TRBV7-2|few|TRBJ2-5
CASSLASGEETQYF
TGTGCCAGCAGCTTAGCTTCGGGGGAAGAGACCCAGTACTTC
>TRBD1|TRBV5-5|few|TRBJ1-1
CASSSSPDRVSEAFF
TGTGCCAGCAGCAGCTCCCCGGACAGGGTATCTGAAGCTTTCTTT
>-|TRBV30|few|TRBJ1-2
CAWSPVRKANYGYTF
TGTGCCTGGAGCCCCGTTCGGAAAGCTAACTATGGCTACACCTTC
>-|TRBV25-1|-|TRBJ2-7
CASTPGAAYEQYF
TGTGCCAGCACCCCTGGGGCAGCCTACGAGCAGTACTTC
>-|TRBV29-1|few|TRBJ2-5
CSVEKGGRGETQYF
TGCAGCGTTGAAAAGGGGGGGCGCGGGGAGACCCAGTACTTC
>-|TRBV19|-|TRBJ1-2
CASQQGNYGYTF
TGTGCCAGTCAACAGGGTAACTATGGCTACACCTTC
>-|TRBV29-1|-|TRBJ2-7
CSVGWGTDSYEQYF
TGCAGCGTTGGATGGGGGACCGATTCCTACGAGCAGTACTTC
>TRBD1|TRBV4-3|few|TRBJ2-5
CASSQENRGSETQYF
TGCGCCAGCAGCCAAGAAAACAGGGGGTCAGAGACCCAGTACTTC
>-|TRBV4-1|few|TRBJ2-4
CASSPETGIAKNIQYF
TGCGCCAGCAGCCCTGAGACGGGTATAGCCAAAAACATTCAGTACTTC
>-|TRBV5-1|few|TRBJ2-1
CASSLVGGTIGNEQFF
TGCGCCAGCAGCTTGGTGGGCGGGACAATCGGGAATGAGCAGTTCTTC
>-|TRBV25-1|once|TRBJ1-5
CASSIRGQPQHF
TGTGCCAGCAGTATCCGAGGTCAGCCCCAGCATTTT
>-|TRBV7-2|-|TRBJ1-2
CASSPSYDYGYTF
TGTGCCAGCAGCCCTTCCTACGACTATGGCTACACCTTC
>TRBD2|TRBV27|-|TRBJ2-2
CASDRLAGGELFF
TGTGCCAGCGATCGACTAGCCGGCGGGGAGCTGTTTTTT
>TRBD1|TRBV6-5|few|TRBJ2-7
CASRLLGQGSNEQYF
TGTGCCAGCAGATTGTTGGGACAGGGGTCTAACGAGCAGTACTTC
>-|TRBV5-5|-|TRBJ2-7
CASSLFEGTYEQYF
TGTGCCAGCAGCTTGTTCGAGGGGACCTACGAGCAGTACTTC
>-|TRBV18|-|TRBJ2-5
CASSRPAETQYF
TGTGCCAGCTCACGGCCCGCGGAGACCCAGTACTTC
>-|TRBV7-2|-|TRBJ2-3
CASSLSRQGGTDTQYF
TGTGCCAGCAGCTTAAGTAGGCAGGGTGGGACAGATACGCAGTATTTT
>-|TRBV5-1|once|TRBJ1-2
CASSLTGTNYGYTF
TGCGCCAGCAGCTTGACTGGGACCAACTATGGCTACACCTTC
>-|TRBV4-1|-|TRBJ1-6
CASNVGTPGRYNSPLHF
TGCGCCAGCAACGTCGGGACACCGGGACGTTACAATTCACCCCTCCACTTT
>-|TRBV5-1|-|TRBJ1-6
CASSQRGGNSPLHF
TGCGCCAGCAGCCAGAGGGGGGGTAATTCACCCCTCCACTTT
>-|TRBV5-4|-|TRBJ2-4
CASNLKGNIQYF
TGTGCCAGCAACCTTAAAGGGAACATTCAGTACTTC
>-|TRBV6-5|-|TRBJ2-1
CASSYEREQFF
TGTGCCAGCAGTTACGAGAGGGAGCAGTTCTTC
>TRBD2|TRBV28|-|TRBJ2-7
CASSLAGGFSYEQYF
TGTGCCAGCAGCCTAGCGGGAGGTTTCTCCTACGAGCAGTACTTC
>TRBD1|TRBV5-1|few|TRBJ1-2
CASSLGTGEGNGYTF
TGCGCCAGCAGCTTGGGCACAGGGGAAGGGAATGGCTACACCTTC
>-|TRBV6-5|few|TRBJ2-5
CASSYSQETQYF
TGTGCCAGCAGTTACTCGCAAGAGACCCAGTACTTC
>TRBD1|TRBV4-1|-|TRBJ2-1
CASSSRRVGTGDYNEQFF
TGCGCCAGCAGCTCGCGACGGGTCGGGACAGGGGACTACAATGAGCAGTTCTTC
>-|TRBV14|few|TRBJ2-1
CASCKSSYNEQFF
TGTGCCAGCTGTAAGAGCTCCTACAATGAGCAGTTCTTC
>TRBD1|TRBV13|once|TRBJ1-6
CASSSGQGRSPLHF
TGTGCCAGCAGTTCGGGACAGGGGAGGTCACCCCTCCACTTT
>-|TRBV6-5|-|TRBJ1-1
CASSYTSRGAEAFF
TGTGCCAGCAGTTACACCTCCAGGGGCGCTGAAGCTTTCTTT
>-|TRBV7-2|once|TRBJ2-5
CASSLFQGQETQYF
TGTGCCAGCAGCTTATTTCAGGGACAAGAGACCCAGTACTTC
>-|TRBV18|once|TRBJ1-5
CASSPEGGNQPQHF
TGTGCCAGCTCACCGGAGGGGGGGAATCAGCCCCAGCATTTT
>TRBD1|TRBV2|few|TRBJ2-1
CASSAEGQGVPNEQFF
TGTGCCAGCAGCGCGGAGGGACAGGGGGTACCCAATGAGCAGTTCTTC
>-|TRBV10-3|-|TRBJ2-5
CAIRPGLKPGETQYF
TGTGCCATCAGACCGGGACTGAAACCGGGGGAGACCCAGTACTTC
>TRBD1|TRBV27|-|TRBJ1-2
CASSLRQGTYGYTF
TGTGCCAGCAGTTTAAGACAGGGAACTTATGGCTACACCTTC
>TRBD1|TRBV2|-|TRBJ1-5
CASRGQGDQPQHF
TGTGCCAGCAGGGGACAGGGGGATCAGCCCCAGCATTTT
>-|TRBV13|once|TRBJ2-7
CASSLGHGYEQYF
TGTGCCAGCAGCTTAGGACACGGGTACGAGCAGTACTTC
>TRBD1|TRBV30|-|TRBJ2-1
CAWSKDRGSSYNEQFF
TGTGCCTGGAGTAAGGACAGGGGGAGCTCCTACAATGAGCAGTTCTTC